The rows below give T cell receptor beta chains drawn from one sample of a study of control samples from healthy donors and cancer patients. Profiled with immunoSEQ multiplex PCR; TCRdb holds only in-frame clones, not every one. The sample yields 150,000 to 190,000 clones, roughly 93% seen once. Sequencing was done on a sample of blood. All receptors come from a man aged 50 or older in good health. CDR3s include the opening cysteine and the closing phenylalanine or tryptophan. The D gene is left open where the match is weak. Some rows mark clone size as missing; the rest say once, few, many or name a class of expanded clone.

V gene,D gene,clone size,J gene,CDR3 protein,CDR3 DNA
TRBV5-4,TRBD1,-,TRBJ2-7,CASSPRTGGAYEQYF,TGTGCCAGCAGCCCTCGGACAGGGGGGGCCTACGAGCAGTACTTC
TRBV6-2/TRBV6-3,TRBD1,-,TRBJ2-1,CASSSGGWYYNEQFF,TGTGCCAGCAGTTCAGGGGGCTGGTACTACAATGAGCAGTTCTTC
TRBV9,-,-,TRBJ1-4,CASSPQTASNEKLFF,TGTGCCAGCAGCCCGCAGACAGCAAGTAATGAAAAACTGTTTTTT
TRBV5-1,TRBD1,-,TRBJ2-7,CASAGTGAYEQYF,TGCGCCAGCGCCGGGACAGGGGCCTACGAGCAGTACTTC
TRBV4-2,-,-,TRBJ2-7,CASSQDLNRDNEQYF,TGTGCCAGCAGCCAAGATCTAAACAGGGACAACGAGCAGTACTTC
TRBV7-9,TRBD1,once,TRBJ1-4,CASSFRTGGNEKLFF,TGTGCCAGCAGCTTCCGGACAGGGGGAAATGAAAAACTGTTTTTT
TRBV10-2,TRBD1,-,TRBJ2-7,CASSVDRGYEQYF,TGCGCCAGCAGTGTCGACAGGGGTTACGAGCAGTACTTC
TRBV10-3,-,-,TRBJ2-3,CAISGGTSSTDTQYF,TGTGCCATCAGTGGAGGGACCTCTAGCACAGATACGCAGTATTTT
TRBV4-1,-,-,TRBJ1-6,CASSQTGTPNSPLHF,TGCGCCAGCAGCCAAACAGGCACTCCGAATTCACCCCTCCACTTT
TRBV25-1,-,few,TRBJ1-1,CASSERGEDTEAFF,TGTGCCAGCAGTGAACGGGGCGAAGACACTGAAGCTTTCTTT
TRBV7-9,-,-,TRBJ1-6,CASSLSGNHSPLHF,TGTGCCAGCAGCTTATCAGGGAACCATTCACCCCTCCACTTT
TRBV9,-,few,TRBJ1-2,CASSVDGPYGYTF,TGTGCCAGCAGCGTAGACGGCCCCTATGGCTACACCTTC
TRBV7-3,-,-,TRBJ2-7,CASSKTPGPYEQYF,TGTGCCAGCAGCAAAACCCCGGGGCCCTACGAGCAGTACTTC
TRBV29-1,-,-,TRBJ2-1,CSVERDWGSSYNEQFF,TGCAGCGTTGAAAGGGATTGGGGAAGCTCCTACAATGAGCAGTTCTTC
TRBV7-6,TRBD2,-,TRBJ2-7,CASSTGLAGVDEQYF,TGTGCCAGCAGCACGGGACTAGCGGGAGTAGACGAGCAGTACTTC
TRBV7-9,TRBD2,-,TRBJ2-1,CASSLASGSRRGEQFF,TGTGCCAGCAGCTTAGCTAGCGGGTCTAGACGGGGTGAGCAGTTCTTC
TRBV18,-,-,TRBJ2-1,CASSTGVGKGNEQFF,TGTGCCAGCTCCACCGGGGTGGGCAAAGGAAATGAGCAGTTCTTC
TRBV28,-,-,TRBJ2-4,CASSLWGGAKNIQYF,TGTGCCAGCAGTTTATGGGGGGGAGCCAAAAACATTCAGTACTTC
TRBV6-6,-,once,TRBJ1-6,CASGTLGQANSPLHF,TGTGCCAGCGGCACTCTAGGGCAGGCCAATTCACCCCTCCACTTT
TRBV7-9,-,-,TRBJ1-2,CASSFGGVGYGYTF,TGTGCCAGCAGCTTTGGAGGGGTTGGCTATGGCTACACCTTC
TRBV19,-,-,TRBJ1-1,CASSSRAGVSTEAFF,TGTGCCAGTAGTTCCCGGGCAGGGGTGAGCACTGAAGCTTTCTTT
TRBV5-4,TRBD1,-,TRBJ1-4,CASSLAPGQGDGTNEKLFF,TGTGCCAGCAGCTTGGCTCCGGGACAGGGGGATGGGACTAATGAAAAACTGTTTTTT
TRBV18,TRBD1,-,TRBJ2-2,CASSPQTGRTGELFF,TGTGCCAGCTCACCACAGACAGGGAGAACCGGGGAGCTGTTTTTT
TRBV6-1,TRBD1,-,TRBJ2-7,CASSERWDSFYEQYF,TGTGCCAGCAGTGAAAGGTGGGACAGTTTTTACGAGCAGTACTTC